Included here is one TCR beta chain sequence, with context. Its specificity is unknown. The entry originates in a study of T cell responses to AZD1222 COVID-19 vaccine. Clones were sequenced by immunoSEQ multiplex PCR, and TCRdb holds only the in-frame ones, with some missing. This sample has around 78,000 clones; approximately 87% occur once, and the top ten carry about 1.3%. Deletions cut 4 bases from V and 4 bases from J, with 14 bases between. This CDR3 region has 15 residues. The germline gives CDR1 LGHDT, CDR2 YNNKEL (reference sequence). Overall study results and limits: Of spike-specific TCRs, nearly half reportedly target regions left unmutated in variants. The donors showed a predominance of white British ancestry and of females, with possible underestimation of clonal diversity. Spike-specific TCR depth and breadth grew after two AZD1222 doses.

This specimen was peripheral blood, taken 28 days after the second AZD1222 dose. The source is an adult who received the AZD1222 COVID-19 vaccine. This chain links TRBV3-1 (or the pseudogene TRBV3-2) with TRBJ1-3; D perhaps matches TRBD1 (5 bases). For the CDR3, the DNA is TGTGCCAGCAGCCCCGCCGGCAGGGCGGGAAACACCATATATTTT. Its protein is CASSPAGRAGNTIYF.